This T cell receptor (beta chain) originates from a study of blood T cell repertoires in COVID-19. The length of the CDR3 is 15 residues. The V gene's germline CDR1 is KGHSH and CDR2 LQKENI. With 2 bases clipped from V and 6 bases from J, the junction kept 10 bases outside the gene matches. This clone was detected a few times. Here immunoSEQ multiplex PCR was the method, and the copy in TCRdb shows in-frame clones only, minus some. This table has fewer than 60,000 clones, about 87% appearing once. The rearrangement uses TRBV18 and TRBJ2-7, with 7 positions matching TRBD2. The TCR comes from a human donor with active COVID-19. The donor label of this sample is uncertain. Specimen: peripheral blood. The CDR3 DNA sequence: TGTGCCAGCTCACCAACTAGCGCCCTGATCGCCGAGCAGTACTTC. Protein: CASSPTSALIAEQYF.